This TCR beta chain was observed in a study of OX40 agonist ivuxolimab in advanced cancers. Using immunoSEQ multiplex PCR, the repertoire was profiled, and TCRdb retains in-frame clones only, with some absent. Of tens of thousands of clones detected, 88% appear once; the ten largest clones hold just over 0.55%. The germline CDR1 and CDR2 sequences are SGHRS and YFSETQ. The CDR3 contains 14 residues. Trimming removed 0 bases from V and 0 bases from J, with 6 bases in between. The chain employs TRBV5-1 and TRBJ2-5; no firm D call. The sequencing used CD4+ or CD8+ T cells sorted from blood, collected in a trial of the OX40 agonist ivuxolimab. The TCR sequence derives from an adult with an advanced solid tumor such as melanoma, head and neck, liver or kidney cancer. CDR3 nucleotide sequence: TGCGCCAGCAGCTTGGAACGGTACCAAGAGACCCAGTACTTC. This gives the protein CASSLERYQETQYF. Full variable domain (missing parts from reference TRBV5-1 and TRBJ2-5): KAGVTQTPRYLIKTRGQQVTLSCSPISGHRSVSWYQQTPGQGLQFLFEYFSETQRNKGNFPGRFSGRQFSNSRSEMNVSTLELGDSALYLCASSLERYQETQYFGPGTRLLVL.